This TCR beta chain emerged from a study of T cell changes during pregnancy in multiple sclerosis. The data were produced by immunoSEQ multiplex PCR, yet TCRdb's version contains in-frame clones alone and is incomplete. The sample has tens of thousands of clones; approximately 92% are singletons. The clonotype originates from a female donor with multiple sclerosis, enrolled in a pregnancy study. Here the sequenced sample was peripheral blood, taken in the second trimester of pregnancy.

CDR3 sequence: CASNSVSSGDTQYF. The CDR3 DNA is TGTGCCAGCAATAGCGTGTCATCAGGAGATACGCAGTATTTT. This chain connects TRBV28 to TRBJ2-3; TRBD2 is a possible D gene (5 bases). Germline loops: CDR1 MDHEN, CDR2 SYDVKM. Deletions cut 7 bases from V and 5 bases from J, with 16 bases between. The CDR3 has 14 amino acids.